Listed here are 21 T cell receptor beta chains from one sample, sequenced in a study of T-cell memory formation after mild COVID-19. Via MiXCR, TCRdb re-called the 5' RACE reads, giving one row per CDR3 protein. The sample includes some 160,000 distinct CDR3 sequences, under 15% of them seen just once. Sequencing used PBMCs or a T cell subset sorted from them (not recorded which). The receptor set was obtained from a man aged 18 to 29 who had mild COVID-19 (a few samples of this study predate the infection). Cell type and time point are not known.

This clonotype was seen repeatedly, ten times or more. V and J are TRBV18 and TRBJ1-1; D unclear. CDR3 length equals 13 residues. Looked up from germline, CDR1 is KGHSH and CDR2 is LQKENI. Trimming pared 5 bases from V and 2 bases from J, leaving 9 bases between. The CDR3 loop reads CASSSQANTEAFF. The CDR3, as DNA: TGTGCCAGCTCATCCCAGGCCAACACTGAAGCTTTCTTT.

This clonotype was recorded at least ten times. The chain links TRBV7-9 to TRBJ2-3, with 12 nucleotides matching TRBD1. CDR3 length: 13 amino acids. Germline-derived CDR1 and CDR2 are SEHNR and FQNEAQ (reference sequence). Trimming took 11 bases from V and 4 from J; bases not matched to a gene: 4. CDR3 nucleotide sequence: TGTGCCGGCGGGACAGGGGGCTCAGATACGCAGTATTTT. Protein sequence: CAGGTGGSDTQYF.

A few counts support this clonotype. The chain joins TRBV11-2 to TRBJ1-6; no clear D. The germline gives CDR1 SGHAT, CDR2 FQNNGV. V was cut by 3 bases and J by 6 bases, with 0 bases left in between. The CDR3 length is 11 residues. CDR3 loop: CASSFNSPLHF. The CDR3, as DNA: TGTGCCAGCAGCTTTAATTCACCCCTCCACTTT.

V is TRBV4-2 and J is TRBJ2-3; 12 bases are a match to TRBD2. This CDR3 spans 20 amino acids. Trimming took 0 bases from V and 0 from J; bases not matched to a gene: 10. CDR1 and CDR2 from the germline V gene are LGHNA and YNFKEQ. CDR3 in amino acids: CASSQDPPTSGGASTDTQYF. The CDR3 nucleotides are TGTGCCAGCAGCCAAGACCCTCCGACTAGCGGGGGAGCTAGCACAGATACGCAGTATTTT.

This clonotype was counted a few times. The gene calls are TRBV10-3 and TRBJ1-3, with TRBD1 matching 7 bases. Trimming took 8 bases from V and 0 from J; bases not matched to a gene: 7. From germline, CDR1 is ENHRY and CDR2 SYGVKD. The CDR3 covers 15 residues. CDR3 region: CAISDRVFSGNTIYF. In DNA, the CDR3 is TGTGCCATCTCAGACAGGGTGTTCTCTGGAAACACCATATATTTT.

V and J are TRBV7-9 and TRBJ2-5; D uncertain. The ends were cut back, 8 bases at V and 3 bases at J, with 7 bases in the middle. The CDR3 spans 11 residues. Per germline, CDR1 SEHNR and CDR2 FQNEAQ (reference sequence). The CDR3 sequence is CASVQEETQYF. CDR3 nucleotides: TGTGCCAGCGTCCAGGAAGAGACCCAGTACTTC.

In this sample, this clonotype turned up a few times. The chain is built from TRBV20-1 and TRBJ2-5, with 8 bases aligning to TRBD1. The V and J ends lost 6 bases and 6 bases, in that order; junction bases with no gene match: 12. The V gene's germline CDR1 is DFQATT and CDR2 SNEGSKA (reference sequence). The CDR3 loop spans 14 amino acids. CDR3 protein: CSAKGQGGRKTQYF. The DNA for the CDR3 is TGCAGTGCAAAAGGACAGGGCGGTAGAAAGACCCAGTACTTC.

V usage is TRBV7-9 and J usage is TRBJ1-1, with D possibly matching TRBD1 (6 bases). The V end was cut by 1 base, the J end by 4 bases, with 10 bases between. CDR1 and CDR2 (germline): SEHNR, FQNEAQ (reference sequence). CDR3 size: 14 residues. The CDR3 loop reads CASSLVQGSTEAFF. CDR3 bases: TGTGCCAGCAGCTTAGTCCAGGGGTCCACTGAAGCTTTCTTT. Using reference TRBV7-9 and TRBJ1-1 for the parts outside the CDR3, the full variable domain is DTGVSQNPRHKITKRGQNVTFRCDPISEHNRLYWYRQTLGQGPEFLTYFQNEAQLEKSRLLSDRFSAERPKGSFSTLEIQRTEQGDSAMYLCASSLVQGSTEAFFGQGTRLTVV.

Only a few counts were recorded for this clonotype. CDR3 in DNA: TGCGCCAGCAGCTTGGGGACCCATAATTCACCCCTCCACTTT. Its protein is CASSLGTHNSPLHF. The chain carries TRBV5-1 and TRBJ1-6; D uncertain. The germline V gene has CDR1 SGHRS and CDR2 YFSETQ. V was pared by 0 bases and J by 5 bases, with 6 bases between. The CDR3 spans 14 residues.

The V gene is TRBV6-6, the J gene TRBJ1-3; 7 positions agree with TRBD1. This CDR3 comprises 16 residues. The germline V gene encodes CDR1 MNHNY and CDR2 SVGAGI (reference sequence). Trimming cost V 5 bases and J 3 bases; bases outside gene matches: 10. For the CDR3, the DNA is TGTGCCAGCAGTAGAACAGGGGATCCGGATGGAAACACCATATATTTT. The encoded protein is CASSRTGDPDGNTIYF.

This chain connects TRBV20-1 to TRBJ1-2; D not certain. The germline V gene has CDR1 DFQATT and CDR2 SNEGSKA (reference sequence). The CDR3 has 13 amino acids. Deletions cut 6 bases from V and 6 bases from J, with 17 bases between. The CDR3 coding sequence is TGCAGTGCCTCCCCGTATCAGCTAGATGGCTACACCTTC. Residues: CSASPYQLDGYTF.

The rearrangement uses TRBV5-1 and TRBJ1-1; D gene uncertain. CDR3 length: 14 residues. Germline V CDR1 and CDR2: SGHRS, YFSETQ. Between the trimmed V and J ends, which lost 3 bases and 1 base, there was a span of 10 bases. The CDR3 loop reads CASSSAASNTEAFF. The DNA of the CDR3 is TGCGCCAGCAGCTCGGCGGCATCGAACACTGAAGCTTTCTTT.

The chain is built from TRBV29-1 and TRBJ1-1, with D possibly being TRBD1 (5 bases). Looked up from germline, CDR1 is SQVTM and CDR2 is ANQGSEA. There are 11 residues in the CDR3. The V and J ends lost 4 bases and 4 bases respectively, with 7 bases between them. The CDR3 region has the DNA TGCAGCGTTGTGACAGTCACTGAAGCTTTCTTT. Translation: CSVVTVTEAFF.

This clonotype occurred a few times. The V and J genes are TRBV19 and TRBJ2-2; 15 nucleotides match TRBD2. V lost 4 bases, J lost 1 base, and 13 bases stayed unmatched. The CDR3 runs 21 residues. Germline V CDR1 and CDR2: LNHDA, SQIVND (reference sequence). The CDR3 DNA reads TGTGCCAGTAGTACCATACGACCGGGACTAGCGGGGGGACAGAACACCGGGGAGCTGTTTTTT. Translated, it gives CASSTIRPGLAGGQNTGELFF.

This clonotype was counted between two and nine times. V and J are TRBV19 and TRBJ1-5; 7 nucleotides align to TRBD1. Looked up from germline, CDR1 is LNHDA and CDR2 is SQIVND (reference sequence). Germline trimming cut 5 bases from V and 3 bases from J; bases unmatched to any gene: 7. This CDR3 has 15 residues. In DNA, the CDR3 is TGTGCCAGTAGTCCCGTCGACAGGGTCAATCAGCCCCAGCATTTT. It specifies CASSPVDRVNQPQHF.

This clonotype appeared a few times. CDR3 bases: TGTGCCAGCAGCGTAGTAGGGACAGGGACCTATGGCTACACCTTC. Protein: CASSVVGTGTYGYTF. This sequence joins TRBV9 and TRBJ1-2; 9 bases fit TRBD1. Per germline, CDR1 SGDLS and CDR2 YYNGEE. Trimming took 0 bases from V and 4 from J; bases not matched to a gene: 4. This CDR3 is 15 amino acids long.

This clonotype showed up just a few times. The chain couples TRBV6-6 to TRBJ2-4; D may be TRBD2 (5 bases). CDR1 is MNHNY and CDR2 is SVGAGI in the germline V gene (reference sequence). The germline V and J ends were trimmed by 5 bases and 11 bases, with 13 bases remaining between them. The CDR3 totals 12 residues. The DNA for the CDR3 is TGTGCCAGCAGTCTCGACCTCGGGGTTCAGTACTTC. Protein sequence: CASSLDLGVQYF.

In nucleotides, the CDR3 is TGTGCCAGCAGCCTCGGGACTAGCGGGGCAGATACGCAGTATTTT. This gives the protein CASSLGTSGADTQYF. The chain employs TRBV7-9 and TRBJ2-3, with TRBD2 matching 13 bases. CDR3 length equals 15 residues. V was pared by 5 bases and J by 4 bases, with 3 bases of the junction left unmatched. The V gene's germline CDR1 is SEHNR and CDR2 FQNEAQ (reference sequence).

The chain carries TRBV20-1 and TRBJ2-1; possibly TRBD1 for D (6 bases). The germline V gene encodes CDR1 DFQATT and CDR2 SNEGSKA (reference sequence). Between the trimmed V and J ends, which lost 1 base and 2 bases, there was a span of 12 bases. The CDR3 is made up of 15 amino acids. DNA of the CDR3: TGCAGTGCTAGAGGGGGGCAGACCACCTACAATGAGCAGTTCTTC. Its translation is CSARGGQTTYNEQFF.

This clonotype showed up just a few times. The V gene is TRBV5-1, the J gene TRBJ2-1; 11 nucleotides line up with TRBD1. The CDR3 runs 16 residues. Germline lookup yields CDR1 SGHRS and CDR2 YFSETQ. V trimming: 4 bases; J trimming: 2 bases; junction bases outside the gene matches: 5. The CDR3 reads CASSPGTGGTYNEQFF. The CDR3 region has the DNA TGCGCCAGCAGCCCCGGGACAGGGGGGACCTACAATGAGCAGTTCTTC.

This clonotype was observed a few times. The V and J genes are TRBV29-1 and TRBJ1-1, with TRBD1 identical over 8 bases. CDR3 length: 12 residues. Germline V gives CDR1 SQVTM, CDR2 ANQGSEA. With V trimmed by 7 bases and J by 1 base, 2 bases remained unmatched. The CDR3 loop is CSGGQGNTEAFF. The CDR3 bases are TGCAGCGGTGGACAGGGGAACACTGAAGCTTTCTTT.